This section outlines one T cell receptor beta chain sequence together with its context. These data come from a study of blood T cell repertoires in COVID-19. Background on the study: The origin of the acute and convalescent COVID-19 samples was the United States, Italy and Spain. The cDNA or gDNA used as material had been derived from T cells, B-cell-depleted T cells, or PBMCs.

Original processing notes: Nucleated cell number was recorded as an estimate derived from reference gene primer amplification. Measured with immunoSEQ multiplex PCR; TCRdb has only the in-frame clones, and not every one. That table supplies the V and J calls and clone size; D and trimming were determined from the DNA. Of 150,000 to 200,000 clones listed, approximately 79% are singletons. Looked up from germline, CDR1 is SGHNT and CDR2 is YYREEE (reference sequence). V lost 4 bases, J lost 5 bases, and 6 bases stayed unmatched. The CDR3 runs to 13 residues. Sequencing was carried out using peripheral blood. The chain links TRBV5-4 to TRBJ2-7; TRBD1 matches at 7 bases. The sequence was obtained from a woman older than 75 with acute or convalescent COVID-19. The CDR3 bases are TGTGCCAGCAGCCGGGACAGTGGGAACGAGCAGTACTTC. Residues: CASSRDSGNEQYF.